The sample holds a few counts of the clone carrying this T cell receptor beta chain. Germline-derived CDR1 and CDR2 are DFQATT and SNEGSKA (reference sequence). The CDR3 has 13 residues. The trim removed 3 bases at V and 5 bases at J, leaving 3 bases unmatched. TCRdb re-called the 5' RACE reads through MiXCR, storing one row per CDR3 protein. The sample has hundreds of thousands of distinct CDR3 sequences; about 13% are singletons. The source of the sample is a study of T cells after yellow fever vaccination. The chain links TRBV20-1 to TRBJ2-1, with TRBD1 matching over 8 bases. The sequencing here drew on PBMCs, taken on the day of the yellow fever booster vaccination. This clonotype originated in a man aged 25 to 45 who received the YFV17D yellow fever vaccine. CDR3 sequence (DNA): TGCAGTGCTAGCGGGACAGGTCACAATGAGCAGTTCTTC. It encodes CSASGTGHNEQFF.